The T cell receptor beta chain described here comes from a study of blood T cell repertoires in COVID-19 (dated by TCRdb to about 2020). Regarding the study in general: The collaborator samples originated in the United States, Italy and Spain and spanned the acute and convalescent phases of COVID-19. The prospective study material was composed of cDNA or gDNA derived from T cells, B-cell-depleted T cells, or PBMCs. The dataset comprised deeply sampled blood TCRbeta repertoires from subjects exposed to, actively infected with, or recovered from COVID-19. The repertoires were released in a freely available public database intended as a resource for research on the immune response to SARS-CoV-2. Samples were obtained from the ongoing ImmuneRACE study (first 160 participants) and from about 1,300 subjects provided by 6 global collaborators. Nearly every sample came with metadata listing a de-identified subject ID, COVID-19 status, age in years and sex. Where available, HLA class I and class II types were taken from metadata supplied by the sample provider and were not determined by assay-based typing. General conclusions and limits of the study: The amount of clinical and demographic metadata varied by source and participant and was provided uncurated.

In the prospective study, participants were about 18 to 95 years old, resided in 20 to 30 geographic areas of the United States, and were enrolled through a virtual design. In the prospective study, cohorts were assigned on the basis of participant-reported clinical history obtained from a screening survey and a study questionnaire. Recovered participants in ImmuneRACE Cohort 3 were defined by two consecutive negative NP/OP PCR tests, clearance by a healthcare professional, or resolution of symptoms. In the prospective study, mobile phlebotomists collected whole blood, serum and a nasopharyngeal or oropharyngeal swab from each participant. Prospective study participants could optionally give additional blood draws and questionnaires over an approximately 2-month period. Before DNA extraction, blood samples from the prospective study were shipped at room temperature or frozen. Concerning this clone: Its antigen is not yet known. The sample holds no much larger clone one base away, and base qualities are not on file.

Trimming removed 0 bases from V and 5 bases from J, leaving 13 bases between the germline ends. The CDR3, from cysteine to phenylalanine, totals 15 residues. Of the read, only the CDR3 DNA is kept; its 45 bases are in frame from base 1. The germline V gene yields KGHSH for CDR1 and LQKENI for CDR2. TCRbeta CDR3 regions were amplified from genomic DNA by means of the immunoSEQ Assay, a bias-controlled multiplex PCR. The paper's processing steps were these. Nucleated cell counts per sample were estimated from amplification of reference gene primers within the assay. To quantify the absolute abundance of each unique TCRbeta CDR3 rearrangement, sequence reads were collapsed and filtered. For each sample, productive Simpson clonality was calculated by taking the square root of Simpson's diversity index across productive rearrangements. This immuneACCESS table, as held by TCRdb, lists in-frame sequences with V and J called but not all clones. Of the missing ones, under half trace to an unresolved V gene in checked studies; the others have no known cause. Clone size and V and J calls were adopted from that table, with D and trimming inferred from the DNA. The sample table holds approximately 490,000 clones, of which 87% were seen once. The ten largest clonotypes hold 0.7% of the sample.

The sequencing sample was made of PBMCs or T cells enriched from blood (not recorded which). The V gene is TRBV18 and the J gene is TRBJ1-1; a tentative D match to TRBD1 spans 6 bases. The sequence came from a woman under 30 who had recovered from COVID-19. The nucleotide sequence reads TGTGCCAGCTCACCACCGGCAGGGGCTGGGACTGAAGCTTTCTTT. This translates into CASSPPAGAGTEAFF.